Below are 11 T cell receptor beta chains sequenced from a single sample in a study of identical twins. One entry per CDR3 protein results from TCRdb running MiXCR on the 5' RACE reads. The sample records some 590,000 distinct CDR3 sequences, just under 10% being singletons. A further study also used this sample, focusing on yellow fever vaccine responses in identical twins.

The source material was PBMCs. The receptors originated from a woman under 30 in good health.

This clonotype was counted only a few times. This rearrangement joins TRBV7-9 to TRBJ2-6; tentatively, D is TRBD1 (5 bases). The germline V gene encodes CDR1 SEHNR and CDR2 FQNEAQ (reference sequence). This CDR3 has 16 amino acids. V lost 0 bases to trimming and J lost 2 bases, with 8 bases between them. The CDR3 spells CASSLAGAAGANVLTF. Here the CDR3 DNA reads TGTGCCAGCAGCTTAGCAGGGGCGGCTGGGGCCAACGTCCTGACTTTC. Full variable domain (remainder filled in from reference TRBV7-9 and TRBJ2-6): DTGVSQNPRHKITKRGQNVTFRCDPISEHNRLYWYRQTLGQGPEFLTYFQNEAQLEKSRLLSDRFSAERPKGSFSTLEIQRTEQGDSAMYLCASSLAGAAGANVLTFGAGSRLTVL.

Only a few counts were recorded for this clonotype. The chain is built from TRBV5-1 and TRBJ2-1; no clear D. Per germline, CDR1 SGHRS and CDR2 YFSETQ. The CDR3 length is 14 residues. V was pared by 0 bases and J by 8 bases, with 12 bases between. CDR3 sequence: CASSLGVARDEQFF. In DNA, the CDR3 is TGCGCCAGCAGCTTGGGGGTAGCTCGCGATGAGCAGTTCTTC.

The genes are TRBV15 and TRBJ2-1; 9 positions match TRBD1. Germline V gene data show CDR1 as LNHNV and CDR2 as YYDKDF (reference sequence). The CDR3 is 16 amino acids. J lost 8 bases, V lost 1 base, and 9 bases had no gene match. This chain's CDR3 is CATSRVGQGLMDEQFF. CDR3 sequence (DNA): TGTGCCACCAGCAGAGTGGGACAGGGCCTAATGGATGAGCAGTTCTTC.

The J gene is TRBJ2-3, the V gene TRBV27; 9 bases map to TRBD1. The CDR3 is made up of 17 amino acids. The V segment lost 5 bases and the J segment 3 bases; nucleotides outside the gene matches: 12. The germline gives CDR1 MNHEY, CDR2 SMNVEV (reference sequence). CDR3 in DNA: TGTGCCAGCAGTCCCTATCTGCCGGGACAGGGTACAGATACGCAGTATTTT. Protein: CASSPYLPGQGTDTQYF.

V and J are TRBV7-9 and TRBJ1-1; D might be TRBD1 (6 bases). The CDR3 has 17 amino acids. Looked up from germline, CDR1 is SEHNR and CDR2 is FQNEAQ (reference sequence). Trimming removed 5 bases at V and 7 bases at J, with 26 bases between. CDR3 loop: CASSGEGGEGPVNEAFF. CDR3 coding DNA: TGTGCCAGCAGCGGAGAGGGGGGGGAGGGGCCGGTTAATGAAGCTTTCTTT.

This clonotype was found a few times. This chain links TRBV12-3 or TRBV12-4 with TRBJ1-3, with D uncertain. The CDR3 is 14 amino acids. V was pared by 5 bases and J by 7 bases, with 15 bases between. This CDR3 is CASSLHPGGNTIYF. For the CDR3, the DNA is TGTGCCAGCAGTCTCCATCCTGGCGGGAACACCATATATTTT.

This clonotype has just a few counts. CDR3 sequence reads: CATSVVTSGKGEQFF. In DNA, the CDR3 is TGTGCCACCAGTGTTGTTACTAGCGGGAAGGGTGAGCAGTTCTTC. The rearrangement uses TRBV24-1 and TRBJ2-1; TRBD2 matches at 10 bases. The V segment lost 5 bases and the J segment 9 bases; nucleotides outside the gene matches: 9. The CDR3 length is 15 residues. Germline V gene sequence: CDR1 KGHDR, CDR2 SFDVKD.

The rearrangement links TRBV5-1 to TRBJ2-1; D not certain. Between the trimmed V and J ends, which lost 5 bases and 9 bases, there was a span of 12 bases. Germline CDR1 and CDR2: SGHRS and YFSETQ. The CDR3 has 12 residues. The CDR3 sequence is CASRPDDGEQFF. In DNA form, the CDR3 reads TGCGCCAGCAGACCGGATGATGGTGAGCAGTTCTTC.

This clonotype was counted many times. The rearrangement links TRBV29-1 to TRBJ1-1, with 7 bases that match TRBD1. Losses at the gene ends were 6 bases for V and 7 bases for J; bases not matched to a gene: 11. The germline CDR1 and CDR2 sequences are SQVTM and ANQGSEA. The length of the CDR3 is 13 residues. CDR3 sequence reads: CSVRRSRDSEAFF. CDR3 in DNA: TGCAGCGTCCGAAGGAGTAGGGACAGTGAAGCTTTCTTT.

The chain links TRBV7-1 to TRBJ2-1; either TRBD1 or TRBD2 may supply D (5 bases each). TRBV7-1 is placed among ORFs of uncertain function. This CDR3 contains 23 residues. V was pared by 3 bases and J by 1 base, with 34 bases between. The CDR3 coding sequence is TGTGCCAGCAGCTCTCGAGGGCCAACCACGGGACCTGCCTCTTCAGTGTCCTACAATGAGCAGTTCTTC. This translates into CASSSRGPTTGPASSVSYNEQFF.

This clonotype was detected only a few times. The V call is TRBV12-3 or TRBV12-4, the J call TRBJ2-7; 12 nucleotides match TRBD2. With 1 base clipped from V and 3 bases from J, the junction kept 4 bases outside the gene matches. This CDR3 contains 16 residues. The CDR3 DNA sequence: TGTGCCAGCAGTTTAGACGGACTAGCGGGAAACTACGAGCAGTACTTC. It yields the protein CASSLDGLAGNYEQYF.